This passage covers 3 T cell receptor beta chains from one sample sequenced in a study of blood T cell repertoires in COVID-19 (dated by TCRdb to about 2020). Library construction relied on the immunoSEQ multiplex PCR assay. The immuneACCESS repertoire file appears here via TCRdb, limited to in-frame rearrangements. These files lack a portion of the clones; in checked studies, under half of the deficit traces to unresolved V genes, and the cause of the others is not known. The sample table records more than 20,000 clones; around nine tenths of these occur just once. 4.5% to 6.5% of the sample comes from the top ten. The specimen was peripheral blood. These TCRs come from a man aged 45-65 years with active COVID-19.

This rearrangement joins TRBV25-1 to TRBJ2-1; TRBD1 aligns across 8 bases. Trimming took 7 bases from V and 9 from J; bases not matched to a gene: 2. The CDR3 loop spans 11 amino acids. CDR1 and CDR2 (germline): MGHDK, SYGVNS. The CDR3 DNA follows: TGTGCCAGCACTACAGGGGGTGAGCAGTTCTTC. It codes for CASTTGGEQFF. Full variable domain (remainder filled in from reference TRBV25-1 and TRBJ2-1): EADIYQTPRYLVIGTGKKITLECSQTMGHDKMYWYQQDPGMELHLIHYSYGVNSTEKGDLSSESTVSRIRTEHFPLTLESARPSHTSQYLCASTTGGEQFFGPGTRLTVL.

The chain recombines TRBV27 with TRBJ2-5; TRBD2 is a possible D gene (6 bases). The germline V and J ends were trimmed by 6 bases and 1 base, with 21 bases remaining between them. Looked up from germline, CDR1 is MNHEY and CDR2 is SMNVEV (reference sequence). The CDR3 contains 17 residues. DNA for the CDR3: TGTGCCAGCAGACCCAGGCCCCCCGGGACTCTCCAAGAGACCCAGTACTTC. This translates into CASRPRPPGTLQETQYF.

The rearrangement uses TRBV15 and TRBJ1-4; 11 positions match TRBD1. Looked up from germline, CDR1 is LNHNV and CDR2 is YYDKDF (reference sequence). The V segment lost 1 base and the J segment 0 bases; nucleotides outside the gene matches: 13. The CDR3 is made up of 21 amino acids. CDR3: CATSRGFGTGDRGATNEKLFF. The CDR3 DNA reads TGTGCCACCAGCAGAGGTTTCGGAACGGGGGACAGGGGGGCAACTAATGAAAAACTGTTTTTT.